Listed below are T cell receptor beta chains from one sample, sequenced in a study of blood T cells in healthy people across ages. TCRdb ran MiXCR on the 5' RACE reads and lists one entry per CDR3 protein. Found here are about 800,000 distinct CDR3 sequences, 35% to 60% of them singletons; the top ten hold around 18%. Sequencing used blood. The receptors were gathered from an elderly man in good health. The CDR3 runs from the conserved cysteine through the conserved F or W. Fields, in order: V gene, D gene, J gene, clone size, CDR3 protein, CDR3 DNA. D genes are given only for firm matches. Not every row has a clone size; where given, it reads once, few, many or a size class.

TRBV2	NA	TRBJ2-5	NA	CASSVLETQYF	TGTGCCAGCAGTGTTTTGGAGACCCAGTACTTC
TRBV5-1	TRBD2	TRBJ2-1	NA	CASMRSRPGLAADNEQFF	TGCGCCAGCATGAGATCTCGGCCGGGACTAGCGGCCGACAATGAGCAGTTCTTC
TRBV20-1	NA	TRBJ2-7	NA	CSARGGGYYEQYF	TGCAGTGCTAGAGGCGGGGGCTATTACGAGCAGTACTTC
TRBV13	NA	TRBJ2-7	many	CASSLRHTPYEQYF	TGTGCCAGCAGCTTAAGGCATACACCCTACGAGCAGTACTTC
TRBV12-3/TRBV12-4	NA	TRBJ2-5	many	CASSLTVRETQYF	TGTGCCAGCAGCTTAACGGTCCGGGAGACCCAGTACTTC
TRBV5-1	NA	TRBJ2-1	NA	CASSPGGDNEQFF	TGCGCCAGCAGCCCCGGTGGGGACAATGAGCAGTTCTTC
TRBV7-2	NA	TRBJ2-7	NA	CASSLESQVSYEQYF	TGTGCCAGCAGCTTAGAGTCCCAGGTCTCCTACGAGCAGTACTTC
TRBV3-1	NA	TRBJ2-1	NA	CASSQGVQVNNEQFF	TGTGCCAGCAGCCAAGGGGTCCAGGTTAACAATGAGCAGTTCTTC
TRBV28	TRBD1	TRBJ2-3	few	CASSRPDRASTDTQYF	TGTGCCAGCAGTCGCCCGGACAGGGCTAGCACAGATACGCAGTATTTT
TRBV28	NA	TRBJ1-2	few	CASSPGKAIYGYTF	TGTGCCAGCAGTCCCGGTAAGGCGATCTATGGCTACACCTTC
TRBV20-1	TRBD1	TRBJ2-3	NA	CSAPGQSRPNTDTQYF	TGCAGTGCTCCGGGACAGTCGAGACCCAACACAGATACGCAGTATTTT
TRBV12-3/TRBV12-4	NA	TRBJ1-4	NA	CASSVRDNEKLFF	TGTGCCAGCAGTGTAAGGGATAATGAAAAACTGTTTTTT
TRBV20-1	TRBD1	TRBJ1-2	NA	CSAGDRVGVGYTF	TGCAGTGCTGGGGACAGGGTCGGGGTAGGCTACACCTTC
TRBV11-2	TRBD2	TRBJ2-1	NA	CASSPPGAGGIYNEQFF	TGTGCCAGCAGCCCGCCTGGGGCGGGAGGTATCTACAATGAGCAGTTCTTC
TRBV20-1	NA	TRBJ2-1	NA	CSATLQVANEQFF	TGCAGTGCGACGTTACAGGTGGCCAATGAGCAGTTCTTC
TRBV5-6	TRBD1	TRBJ1-2	NA	CASTKKGAGYGYTF	TGTGCCAGCACCAAAAAGGGGGCAGGCTATGGCTACACCTTC
TRBV20-1	NA	TRBJ1-5	once	CSALQTSNQPQHF	TGCAGTGCGCTCCAAACTAGCAATCAGCCCCAGCATTTT
TRBV5-1	NA	TRBJ2-2	once	CASSFRRSTIPGELFF	TGCGCCAGCAGCTTTCGACGCAGTACAATCCCCGGGGAGCTGTTTTTT
TRBV6-4	NA	TRBJ2-1	NA	CARMSLGSSTYNEQFF	TGTGCCAGGATGTCGTTGGGTTCCTCAACTTACAATGAGCAGTTCTTC
TRBV20-1	TRBD2	TRBJ2-1	few	CSANRGLAGVNEQFF	TGCAGTGCTAACCGGGGACTAGCGGGGGTCAATGAGCAGTTCTTC
TRBV20-1	NA	TRBJ2-1	NA	CSASTQRRYSEQFF	TGCAGTGCTTCTACTCAAAGACGCTACAGTGAGCAGTTCTTC
TRBV10-3	NA	TRBJ2-1	many	CAISYSGVYNEQFF	TGTGCCATCAGCTACTCGGGAGTCTACAATGAGCAGTTCTTC
TRBV20-1	NA	TRBJ2-5	few	CSARFRGSQETQYF	TGCAGTGCTAGGTTTAGGGGGAGTCAAGAGACCCAGTACTTC
TRBV25-1	NA	TRBJ2-1	few	CASSPPGVGYNEQFF	TGTGCCAGCAGTCCCCCCGGGGTCGGCTACAATGAGCAGTTCTTC
TRBV7-9	TRBD2	TRBJ2-7	NA	CATTTPGGYEQYF	TGTGCCACCACGACACCGGGGGGCTACGAGCAGTACTTC
TRBV6-5	TRBD1	TRBJ1-5	NA	CASSKSRTGVHQPQHF	TGTGCCAGCAGTAAGTCCCGGACAGGGGTTCATCAGCCCCAGCATTTT
TRBV28	TRBD1	TRBJ1-1	NA	CASGRTGDLSPEAFF	TGTGCCAGCGGGAGAACAGGGGACCTCAGCCCTGAAGCTTTCTTT
TRBV20-1	NA	TRBJ1-3	once	CSAVDRGNTIYF	TGCAGTGCCGTTGACAGGGGAAACACCATATATTTT
TRBV12-3/TRBV12-4	TRBD2	TRBJ2-5	many	CASSPGLAGETQYF	TGTGCCAGCAGTCCAGGACTAGCAGGGGAGACCCAGTACTTC
TRBV7-3	TRBD1	TRBJ2-5	NA	CASSSDRLGETQYF	TGTGCCAGCAGCTCGGACAGGCTTGGAGAGACCCAGTACTTC
TRBV24-1	TRBD1	TRBJ2-5	few	CATSDPSDRGPGETQYF	TGTGCCACCAGTGATCCCTCGGACAGGGGTCCCGGAGAGACCCAGTACTTC
TRBV20-1	TRBD1	TRBJ1-2	NA	CSAGQGANHGYTF	TGCAGTGCTGGACAGGGGGCGAACCATGGCTACACCTTC
TRBV7-8	TRBD2	TRBJ2-1	NA	CASSLVSSGRAAYNEQFF	TGTGCCAGCAGCTTAGTGTCTAGCGGGAGGGCCGCCTACAATGAGCAGTTCTTC
TRBV7-2	TRBD2	TRBJ2-5	NA	CASSISGGFQETQYF	TGTGCCAGCAGCATTAGCGGGGGATTCCAAGAGACCCAGTACTTC